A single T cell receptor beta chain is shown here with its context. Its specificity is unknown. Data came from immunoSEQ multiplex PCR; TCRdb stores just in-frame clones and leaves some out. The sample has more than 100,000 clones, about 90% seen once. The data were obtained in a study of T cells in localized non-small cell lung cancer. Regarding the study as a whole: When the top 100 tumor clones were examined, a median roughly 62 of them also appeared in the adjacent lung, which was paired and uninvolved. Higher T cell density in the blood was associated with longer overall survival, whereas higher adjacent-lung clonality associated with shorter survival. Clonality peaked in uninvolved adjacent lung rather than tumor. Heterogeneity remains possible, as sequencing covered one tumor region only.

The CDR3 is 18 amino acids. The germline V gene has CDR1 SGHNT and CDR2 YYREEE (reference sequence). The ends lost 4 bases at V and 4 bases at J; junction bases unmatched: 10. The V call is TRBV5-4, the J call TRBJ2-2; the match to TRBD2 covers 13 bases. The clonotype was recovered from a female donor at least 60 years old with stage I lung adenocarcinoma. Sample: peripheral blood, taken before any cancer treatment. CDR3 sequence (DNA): TGTGCCAGCAGCCCCTGGGGGACTAGCGGGAAAAGCACCGGGGAGCTGTTTTTT. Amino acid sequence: CASSPWGTSGKSTGELFF.